A selection of T cell receptor beta chains follows, all from one sample in a study of cytomegalovirus exposure and HLA in healthy donors. Libraries were prepared by immunoSEQ multiplex PCR; TCRdb keeps only in-frame clonotypes and omits some of them. The sample yields roughly 180,000 clones, around 75% seen once. The sequenced material came from PBMCs. These receptors were collected from a female donor in good health and CMV-seronegative. Both conserved end residues are part of each CDR3. A D gene is named only where the DNA matches it firmly. The listing skips clone size in some rows; elsewhere it reads once, few, many or a size class.

V,J,D,size,CDR3,DNA
TRBV7-9,TRBJ1-5,.,.,CASSLEGDQPQHF,TGTGCCAGCAGCTTAGAGGGGGATCAGCCCCAGCATTTT
TRBV4-2,TRBJ2-1,TRBD2,few,CASSLLRGGGSSYNEQFF,TGTGCCAGCAGCCTCCTACGGGGGGGCGGGAGCTCCTACAATGAGCAGTTCTTC
TRBV14,TRBJ2-1,.,.,CASSQARQLYNEQFF,TGTGCCAGCAGCCAAGCACGACAGTTATACAATGAGCAGTTCTTC
TRBV6-5,TRBJ1-2,.,.,CASSYSAGAEGGYTF,TGTGCCAGCAGTTACTCCGCGGGGGCGGAGGGTGGCTACACCTTC
TRBV6-6,TRBJ1-5,.,.,CASTWAGYSNQPQHF,TGTGCCAGCACCTGGGCAGGGTATAGCAATCAGCCCCAGCATTTT
TRBV9,TRBJ1-1,.,.,CASSVGSGVNTEAFF,TGTGCCAGCAGCGTAGGATCGGGGGTTAACACTGAAGCTTTCTTT
TRBV7-2,TRBJ2-7,TRBD2,.,CASSRRTSSYEQYF,TGTGCCAGCAGCCGACGGACTAGCTCTTACGAGCAGTACTTC
TRBV7-9,TRBJ1-3,.,.,CASSPRKSGNTIYF,TGTGCCAGCAGCCCGCGGAAATCTGGAAACACCATATATTTT
TRBV4-3,TRBJ1-2,.,few,CASSQEGRGDYGYTF,TGCGCCAGCAGCCAAGAAGGGCGCGGGGACTATGGCTACACCTTC
TRBV7-9,TRBJ1-1,.,few,CASSRTSGGGTEAFF,TGTGCCAGCAGCCGAACCTCGGGTGGAGGCACTGAAGCTTTCTTT
TRBV7-3,TRBJ2-1,TRBD2,.,CASSREGTRVGNEQFF,TGTGCCAGCAGCCGTGAAGGGACTAGGGTTGGGAATGAGCAGTTCTTC
TRBV9,TRBJ2-7,TRBD1,.,CASSIGTGEIYEQYF,TGTGCCAGCAGCATTGGGACAGGGGAGATCTACGAGCAGTACTTC
TRBV5-1,TRBJ2-1,TRBD2,.,CASSLDLAGGPDEQFF,TGCGCCAGCAGCTTGGATCTAGCGGGGGGGCCGGATGAGCAGTTCTTC
TRBV7-6,TRBJ1-1,TRBD1,.,CASSLALGEQGKAFF,TGTGCCAGCAGCTTAGCGCTGGGCGAACAGGGGAAGGCTTTCTTT
TRBV29-1,TRBJ2-3,TRBD2,.,CSVLTSGDSAQYF,TGCAGCGTGCTGACTAGCGGGGATTCTGCGCAGTATTTT
TRBV6-6,TRBJ2-7,.,few,CASSTENSYEQYF,TGTGCCAGCAGTACAGAGAACTCCTACGAGCAGTACTTC
TRBV6-5,TRBJ2-7,TRBD2,.,CASSYRGLASSYEQYF,TGTGCCAGCAGTTACCGAGGACTAGCGAGCTCCTACGAGCAGTACTTC
TRBV10-3,TRBJ2-3,.,.,CAISELIGSTDTQYF,TGTGCCATCAGTGAGCTCATCGGTAGCACAGATACGCAGTATTTT
TRBV29-1,TRBJ1-2,TRBD1,.,CSAWTGSNYGYTF,TGCAGCGCCTGGACAGGGTCTAACTATGGCTACACCTTC
TRBV6-1,TRBJ2-1,TRBD2,once,CASSRLAGNEQFF,TGTGCCAGCAGTAGACTAGCGGGGAATGAGCAGTTCTTC
TRBV18,TRBJ1-5,TRBD1,.,CASSATGGGIRDQPQHF,TGTGCCAGCTCAGCTACAGGGGGCGGGATTAGAGATCAGCCCCAGCATTTT
TRBV6-1,TRBJ2-7,.,.,CASSETRDKAYEQYF,TGTGCCAGCAGTGAGACCCGGGACAAGGCCTACGAGCAGTACTTC
TRBV19,TRBJ2-5,.,few,CASSPTLGRAGAETQYF,TGTGCCAGTAGTCCCACTCTCGGGCGGGCAGGAGCAGAGACCCAGTACTTC
TRBV6-5,TRBJ1-4,.,.,CASSYGTVLGKLFF,TGTGCCAGCAGTTACGGCACGGTACTAGGAAAACTGTTTTTT
TRBV2,TRBJ1-1,.,.,CASRVRAGKMNTEAFF,TGTGCCAGCAGGGTTCGGGCAGGGAAGATGAACACTGAAGCTTTCTTT
TRBV5-1,TRBJ1-6,.,.,CASSLNRENSPLHF,TGCGCCAGCAGCTTGAACAGGGAGAATTCACCCCTCCACTTT